The 28 T cell receptor beta chains in this list originate from one sample, sequenced in a study of post-analysis software for immune sequencing data (dated by TCRdb to the mid-2010s). The paper's findings and limits, for the study overall: Roughly 5 TRBV segments, including TRBV5-6, TRBV5-1 and TRBV20-1, were significantly more frequent in patients than controls.

These receptors lack a known antigen. The method was PCR. Instrument on record: Illumina HiSeq 2500. To reduce PCR and sequencing biases, unique molecular identifiers were incorporated into the TCR beta cDNA libraries. Using fastp trimming at Q25 and MiXCR clonotype assembly, TCRdb reanalyzed the public sequencing data and kept in-frame beta chains. Duplicate CDR3 protein sequences are folded into a single record with the most common DNA and genes. The sample table contains around 260,000 distinct CDR3 sequences; only one count was recorded for approximately 34% of them. 4% to 5.5% of the sample is in the top ten clones. Sequenced sample: blood. The receptors were sampled from a girl aged 5-17 years with multiple sclerosis.

There are a few counts of this clonotype. One base away lies a much larger clone, so this may be a sequencing read error. CDR3 sequence (DNA): TGTGCCAGCAGCCGAGCGGGAGCCCTAGAGACCCAGTACTTC. Residues: CASSRAGALETQYF. This chain joins TRBV12-3 or TRBV12-4 and TRBJ2-5; 8 bases match TRBD2. The V segment lost 6 bases and the J segment 4 bases; nucleotides outside the gene matches: 7. The CDR3 runs 14 residues.

The sample holds a few counts of this clonotype. V and J are TRBV6-5 and TRBJ2-2, with TRBD2 matching over 11 bases. Trimming at V came to 4 bases and at J to 1 base, leaving 11 bases not matched to a gene. This CDR3 region has 19 residues. Germline values: CDR1 MNHEY, CDR2 SVGAGI. The CDR3 region is CASSFLLAGAVVNTGELFF. In DNA, the CDR3 is TGTGCCAGCAGTTTTTTACTAGCGGGAGCCGTCGTGAACACCGGGGAGCTGTTTTTT.

This clonotype has at least ten counts. The chain carries TRBV5-1 and TRBJ1-4; possibly TRBD1 for D (6 bases). V was cut by 3 bases and J by 0 bases, with 24 bases left in between. Looked up from germline, CDR1 is SGHRS and CDR2 is YFSETQ. The CDR3 has 20 residues. The CDR3 nucleotides read TGCGCCAGCAGCTCCCTGCCGGCCGGGGGGCCAGGGGCAACTAATGAAAAACTGTTTTTT. Protein product: CASSSLPAGGPGATNEKLFF.

The CDR3 DNA sequence: TGTGCCAGCAGTTACGACCCCAAGAGGACTGAAGCTTTCTTT. Translating it yields CASSYDPKRTEAFF. The gene calls are TRBV6-6 and TRBJ1-1; no firm D call. Germline CDR1 and CDR2: MNHNY and SVGAGI (reference sequence). V lost 2 bases to trimming and J lost 5 bases, with 12 bases between them. The CDR3 totals 14 residues.

In its sample, this clonotype was seen many times. V gene TRBV11-2 combines with J gene TRBJ1-1; D remains unclear. Between the trimmed V and J ends, which lost 5 bases and 10 bases, there was a span of 17 bases. The germline gives CDR1 SGHAT, CDR2 FQNNGV. The CDR3 is 13 residues long. The CDR3 spells CASSRLEGRRAFF. Written as DNA, the CDR3 is TGTGCCAGCAGCCGGCTCGAGGGAAGGCGAGCTTTCTTT. The variable domain in full, completed from reference TRBV11-2 and TRBJ1-1, reads EAGVAQSPRYKIIEKRQSVAFWCNPISGHATLYWYQQILGQGPKLLIQFQNNGVVDDSQLPKDRFSAERLKGVDSTLKIQPAKLEDSAVYLCASSRLEGRRAFFGQGTRLTVV.

This clonotype was seen repeatedly, ten times or more. The rearrangement joins TRBV7-2 to TRBJ2-1, with D maybe TRBD2 (5 bases). V lost 1 base to trimming and J lost 7 bases, with 14 bases between them. CDR1 and CDR2 from the germline V gene are SGHTA and FQGNSA. This CDR3 contains 15 residues. CDR3 sequence: CASSLGEWVRNEQFF. As DNA, the CDR3 is TGTGCCAGCAGCTTAGGGGAGTGGGTTAGGAATGAGCAGTTCTTC.

The chain is built from TRBV19 and TRBJ1-5; D might be TRBD1 (5 bases). Trimming cost V 11 bases and J 6 bases, with 20 bases left between them. Germline-derived CDR1 and CDR2 are LNHDA and SQIVND (reference sequence). The CDR3 totals 14 residues. The CDR3 coding sequence is TGTGCCGCCCACAACCAAAAGGGGCCTCAGCCCCAGCATTTT. Translating it yields CAAHNQKGPQPQHF.

To note about this clonotype: A much larger clone differs from this one at a single base, so this may be a read error. This chain joins TRBV28 and TRBJ2-1, with 12 bases lining up with TRBD2. The CDR3 has 14 residues. The germline V gene has CDR1 MDHEN and CDR2 SYDVKM. V trimming: 5 bases; J trimming: 8 bases; junction bases outside the gene matches: 4. The CDR3 DNA reads as TGTGCCAGCAGTCTAGCGGGAGGGTCGGATGAGCAGTTCTTC. This codes for CASSLAGGSDEQFF.

This clonotype was recorded at least ten times. The rearrangement uses TRBV12-3 or TRBV12-4 and TRBJ1-1; D ambiguous. V was cut by 4 bases and J by 11 bases, with 17 bases left in between. The CDR3 loop spans 13 amino acids. CDR3 protein: CASSSTGEVLAFF. CDR3 nucleotides: TGTGCCAGCAGTTCGACCGGTGAGGTGTTGGCTTTCTTT.

This clonotype was detected a few times. Possible read error: a much larger clone is one base away. The chain recombines TRBV28 with TRBJ1-2, with 9 nucleotides matching TRBD1. The CDR3 is 16 residues long. Germline V gives CDR1 MDHEN, CDR2 SYDVKM. The CDR3, as DNA: TGTGCCAGCAGTTCCTCGACCGGGACAGGGAACTATGACTACACCTTC. Translated, it gives CASSSSTGTGNYDYTF.

In this sample, this clonotype turned up many times. The chain recombines TRBV15 with TRBJ1-4; D ambiguous. Germline CDR1 is LNHNV and CDR2 is YYDKDF (reference sequence). With 7 bases removed from V and 8 bases from J, the gap between germline ends came to 11 bases. The CDR3 has 12 amino acids. CDR3 in amino acids: CATKGSSEKLFF. CDR3 sequence (DNA): TGTGCCACCAAGGGTAGTAGCGAAAAACTGTTTTTT.

This clonotype was seen ten or more times. The chain recombines TRBV5-5 with TRBJ1-1, with D uncertain. The CDR3 is made up of 13 amino acids. V was clipped by 2 bases and J by 3 bases, with 8 bases between them. From germline, CDR1 is SGHKS and CDR2 YYEKEE (reference sequence). CDR3 loop: CASSFSGDTEAFF. The CDR3 DNA reads TGTGCCAGCAGCTTCTCTGGGGACACTGAAGCTTTCTTT.

This clonotype has more than one count but fewer than ten. The rearrangement uses TRBV4-1 and TRBJ2-6; D not resolved. The germline V gene encodes CDR1 MGHRA and CDR2 YSYEKL. CDR3 length: 15 residues. Trimming left V 3 bases short and J 1 base short, with 7 bases between. In DNA form, the CDR3 reads TGCGCCAGCAGCCAGACGAATTCTGGGGCCAACGTCCTGACTTTC. It codes for CASSQTNSGANVLTF.

This clonotype was seen at least ten times. The rearrangement uses TRBV6-1 and TRBJ1-6, with D possibly being TRBD1 (5 bases). This CDR3 spans 16 amino acids. V lost 4 bases to trimming and J lost 1 base, with 11 bases between them. CDR1 and CDR2 from the germline V gene are MNHNS and SASEGT. The CDR3 DNA is TGTGCCAGCAGTGGGGACCATCAATCCTATAATTCACCCCTCCACTTT. This translates into CASSGDHQSYNSPLHF.

Only a few counts were recorded for this clonotype. This chain uses TRBV20-1 with TRBJ1-1; no reliable D call. V was shortened by 5 bases and J by 1 base, with 5 bases between the two germline ends. The CDR3 extends over 11 amino acids. Germline V CDR1 and CDR2: DFQATT, SNEGSKA (reference sequence). DNA of the CDR3: TGCAGTGCTCACCAGAACACTGAAGCTTTCTTT. Translation: CSAHQNTEAFF.

The rearrangement uses TRBV7-2 and TRBJ2-2; D gene uncertain. V shed 1 base and J shed 6 bases, with 6 bases lying between them. Germline-derived CDR1 and CDR2 are SGHTA and FQGNSA. The CDR3 loop spans 13 amino acids. CDR3: CASSLDFSGELFF. The CDR3 DNA is TGTGCCAGCAGCTTAGATTTCTCCGGGGAGCTGTTTTTT.

Remarks on this clonotype: A much larger clone lies one base from this, so it may be a read error. The rearrangement links TRBV20-1 to TRBJ2-7; D might be TRBD1 (5 bases). The CDR3 length is 14 residues. Trimming took off 0 bases at V and 7 bases at J, with 16 bases between the two ends. CDR1 and CDR2 (germline): DFQATT, SNEGSKA (reference sequence). This CDR3 reads CSARDGAKDREQYF. The CDR3 DNA reads TGCAGTGCTAGAGATGGGGCCAAGGATCGGGAGCAGTACTTC.

This clonotype came up a few times. The chain combines TRBV25-1 with TRBJ2-1; D gene uncertain. V dropped 2 bases and J dropped 3 bases, with 26 bases sitting between them. Germline V CDR1 and CDR2: MGHDK, SYGVNS. The CDR3 extends over 20 amino acids. CDR3 loop: CASSENVILADRILYNEQFF. The CDR3 DNA follows: TGTGCCAGCAGTGAAAACGTGATCCTGGCCGATAGGATCCTCTACAATGAGCAGTTCTTC.

The genes are TRBV20-1 and TRBJ2-3; 16 bases are a match to TRBD2. CDR1 is DFQATT, CDR2 SNEGSKA, per germline (reference sequence). The V gene end was trimmed by 3 bases and the J gene end by 6 bases; junction bases not matched to a gene: 12. This CDR3 comprises 18 residues. The CDR3, as DNA: TGCAGTGCTAGGCCGGGACTAGCGGGAGGGCCTTTCGGGGATACGCAGTATTTT. Translation: CSARPGLAGGPFGDTQYF.

This clonotype has ten or more counts. The chain has TRBV6-5 and TRBJ2-5, with TRBD2 identical over 12 bases. CDR3 length equals 14 residues. V was pared by 6 bases and J by 3 bases, with 2 bases of the junction left unmatched. Per the germline V gene, CDR1 is MNHEY and CDR2 is SVGAGI. Here the CDR3 reads CASRRLAGEETQYF. The CDR3 bases are TGTGCCAGCAGGAGACTAGCGGGGGAAGAGACCCAGTACTTC.

The CDR3 loop is CASSLGPDYEQYF. The CDR3 nucleotides read TGTGCCAGCAGCTTAGGTCCCGACTACGAGCAGTACTTC. The V and J genes are TRBV7-2 and TRBJ2-7; D call uncertain. Trimming took off 1 base at V and 3 bases at J, with 7 bases between the two ends. This CDR3 region has 13 residues. Germline V gene lookup returns CDR1 SGHTA and CDR2 FQGNSA.

This sequence joins TRBV29-1 and TRBJ1-5; unclear D gene. The germline V gene has CDR1 SQVTM and CDR2 ANQGSEA. This CDR3 has 13 amino acids. With 4 bases removed from V and 0 bases from J, the gap between germline ends came to 7 bases. This CDR3 reads CSVAENSNQPQHF. DNA of the CDR3: TGCAGCGTTGCAGAGAATAGCAATCAGCCCCAGCATTTT. Full variable domain (outside the CDR3, taken from reference TRBV29-1 and TRBJ1-5): SAVISQKPSRDICQRGTSLTIQCQVDSQVTMMFWYRQQPGQSLTLIATANQGSEATYESGFVIDKFPISRPNLTFSTLTVSNMSPEDSSIYLCSVAENSNQPQHFGDGTRLSIL.

This clonotype was detected many times. The chain joins TRBV9 to TRBJ2-1; TRBD2 agrees at 9 bases. This CDR3 has 16 amino acids. The germline V gene encodes CDR1 SGDLS and CDR2 YYNGEE. V dropped 0 bases and J dropped 1; count of bases not matched to a gene: 2. CDR3 nucleotides: TGTGCCAGCAGCGTAGAAGGACTAGCGTCCTACAATGAGCAGTTCTTC. It encodes CASSVEGLASYNEQFF.

J is TRBJ2-7 and V is TRBV9; 13 bases are a match to TRBD2. V was pared by 2 bases and J by 7 bases, with 12 bases of the junction left unmatched. CDR1 is SGDLS, CDR2 YYNGEE, per germline. This CDR3 contains 17 residues. The CDR3 DNA reads as TGTGCCAGCAGCGTCGGACTAGCGGGAGATCTCCACAATGAGCAGTACTTC. Its translation is CASSVGLAGDLHNEQYF.

This clonotype has at least ten counts. The chain combines TRBV7-9 with TRBJ1-1; D ambiguous. From germline, CDR1 is SEHNR and CDR2 FQNEAQ (reference sequence). CDR3 length: 13 amino acids. V was trimmed by 3 bases and J by 3 bases, leaving 8 bases between them. DNA for the CDR3: TGTGCCAGCAGCTTTCAGAGGGACACTGAAGCTTTCTTT. This gives the protein CASSFQRDTEAFF.

V and J are TRBV25-1 and TRBJ2-1; 7 nucleotides align to TRBD2. Trimming took 4 bases from V and 4 from J; bases not matched to a gene: 7. In germline, CDR1 is MGHDK, CDR2 SYGVNS. The CDR3 runs to 15 residues. The CDR3 DNA sequence: TGTGCCAGCAGTGCGGGGAGGGGCGAGTACAATGAGCAGTTCTTC. As protein: CASSAGRGEYNEQFF.

For this clonotype: Relative to the germline gene, one junction end is altered; a read error may explain this. The DNA of the CDR3 is TGTGCTAGCAGCCTAGACCGGGACGGGGAGGAATATAGCAATCAGCCCCAGCATTTT. This gives the protein CASSLDRDGEEYSNQPQHF. The chain carries TRBV7-7 and TRBJ1-5; D might be TRBD1 (5 bases). Germline CDR1 reads SSHAT; CDR2 reads FNYEAQ (reference sequence). The CDR3 covers 19 residues.

The rearrangement joins TRBV6-2 or TRBV6-3 to TRBJ2-1; D gene unclear. Germline CDR1 and CDR2: MNHEY and SVGEGT. The ends were cut back, 6 bases at V and 6 bases at J, with 6 bases in the middle. The CDR3 totals 11 residues. DNA of the CDR3: TGTGCCAGCAGCGTCCTCAATGAGCAGTTCTTC. Its protein product is CASSVLNEQFF.